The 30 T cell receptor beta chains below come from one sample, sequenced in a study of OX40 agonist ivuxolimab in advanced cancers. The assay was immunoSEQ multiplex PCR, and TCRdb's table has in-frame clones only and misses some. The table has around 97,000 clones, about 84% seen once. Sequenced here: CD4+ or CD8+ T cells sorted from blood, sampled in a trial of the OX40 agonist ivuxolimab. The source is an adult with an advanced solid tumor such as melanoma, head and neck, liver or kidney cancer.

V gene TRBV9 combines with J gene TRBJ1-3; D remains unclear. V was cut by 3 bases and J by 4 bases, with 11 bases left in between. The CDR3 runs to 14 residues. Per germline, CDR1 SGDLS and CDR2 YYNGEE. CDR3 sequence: CASSASYGGNTIYF. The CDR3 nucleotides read TGTGCCAGCAGCGCGTCTTATGGGGGAAACACCATATATTTT.

The CDR3 here is CASSAPPGGNTYEQYF. CDR3 coding DNA: TGTGCCAGCTCGGCTCCCCCGGGGGGGAATACCTACGAGCAGTACTTC. The J gene is TRBJ2-7, the V gene TRBV2; 8 positions agree with TRBD2. Germline CDR1 and CDR2: SNHLY and FYNNEI. V gave up 8 bases and J gave up 2 bases; unmatched junction bases: 14. The CDR3 sequence is 16 residues long.

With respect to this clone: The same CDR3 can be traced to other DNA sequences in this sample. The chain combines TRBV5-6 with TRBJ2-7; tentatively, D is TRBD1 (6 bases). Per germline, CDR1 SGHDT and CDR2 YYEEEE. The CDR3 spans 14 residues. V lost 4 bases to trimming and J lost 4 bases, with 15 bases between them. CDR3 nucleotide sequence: TGTGCCAGCAGCGTCGGGACAAATTCTTACGAGCAGTACTTC. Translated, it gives CASSVGTNSYEQYF. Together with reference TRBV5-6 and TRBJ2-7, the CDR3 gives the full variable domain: DAGVTQSPTHLIKTRGQQVTLRCSPKSGHDTVSWYQQALGQGPQFIFQYYEEEERQRGNFPDRFSGHQFPNYSSELNVNALLLGDSALYLCASSVGTNSYEQYFGPGTRLTVT.

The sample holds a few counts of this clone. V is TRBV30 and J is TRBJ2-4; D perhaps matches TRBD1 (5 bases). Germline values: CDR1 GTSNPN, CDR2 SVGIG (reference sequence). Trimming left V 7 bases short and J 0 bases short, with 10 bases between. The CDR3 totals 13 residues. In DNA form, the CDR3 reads TGTGCCTTCAGGGAACCAGCCAAAAACATTCAGTACTTC. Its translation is CAFREPAKNIQYF. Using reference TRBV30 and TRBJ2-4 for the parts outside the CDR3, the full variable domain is SQTIHQWPATLVQPVGSPLSLECTVEGTSNPNLYWYRQAAGRGLQLLFYSVGIGQISSEVPQNLSASRPQDRQFILSSKKLLLSDSGFYLCAFREPAKNIQYFGAGTRLSVL.

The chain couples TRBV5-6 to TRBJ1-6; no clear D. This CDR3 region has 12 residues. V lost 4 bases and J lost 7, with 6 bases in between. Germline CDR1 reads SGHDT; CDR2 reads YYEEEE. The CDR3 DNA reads TGTGCCAGCAGCATCACGAATTCACCCCTCCACTTT. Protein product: CASSITNSPLHF.

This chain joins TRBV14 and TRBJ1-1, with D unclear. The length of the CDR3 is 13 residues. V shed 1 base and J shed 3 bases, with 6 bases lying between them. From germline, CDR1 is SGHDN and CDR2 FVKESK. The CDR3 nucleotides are TGTGCCAGCAGCCAAGGGATTTACACTGAAGCTTTCTTT. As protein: CASSQGIYTEAFF.

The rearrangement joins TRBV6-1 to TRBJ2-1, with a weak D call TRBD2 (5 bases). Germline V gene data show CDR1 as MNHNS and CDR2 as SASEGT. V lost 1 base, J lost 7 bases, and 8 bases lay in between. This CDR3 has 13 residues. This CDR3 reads CASSEVRENEQFF. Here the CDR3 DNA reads TGTGCCAGCAGTGAAGTGAGGGAAAATGAGCAGTTCTTC.

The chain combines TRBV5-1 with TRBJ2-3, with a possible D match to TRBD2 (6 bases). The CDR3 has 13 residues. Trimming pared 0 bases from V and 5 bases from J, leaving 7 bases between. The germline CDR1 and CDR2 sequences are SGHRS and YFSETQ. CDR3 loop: CASSLAGEDTQYF. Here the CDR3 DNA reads TGCGCCAGCAGCTTGGCGGGGGAAGATACGCAGTATTTT.

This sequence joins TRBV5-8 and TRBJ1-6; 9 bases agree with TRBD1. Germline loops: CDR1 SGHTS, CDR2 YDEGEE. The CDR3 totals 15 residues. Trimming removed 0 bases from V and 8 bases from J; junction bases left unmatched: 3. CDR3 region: CASSLGQGVDSPLHF. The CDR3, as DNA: TGTGCCAGCAGCTTGGGACAGGGGGTTGATTCACCCCTCCACTTT.

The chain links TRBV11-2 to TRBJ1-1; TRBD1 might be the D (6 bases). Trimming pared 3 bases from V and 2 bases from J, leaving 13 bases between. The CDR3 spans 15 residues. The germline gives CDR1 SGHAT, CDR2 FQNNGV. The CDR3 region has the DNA TGTGCCAGCAGCTTGTGGGGGCAGGCCAACACTGAAGCTTTCTTT. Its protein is CASSLWGQANTEAFF.

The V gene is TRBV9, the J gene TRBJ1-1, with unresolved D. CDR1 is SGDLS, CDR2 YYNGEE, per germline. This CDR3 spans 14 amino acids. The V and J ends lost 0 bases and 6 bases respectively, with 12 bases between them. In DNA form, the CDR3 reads TGTGCCAGCAGCGTAGGTAACTCATCACCTGAAGCTTTCTTT. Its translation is CASSVGNSSPEAFF.

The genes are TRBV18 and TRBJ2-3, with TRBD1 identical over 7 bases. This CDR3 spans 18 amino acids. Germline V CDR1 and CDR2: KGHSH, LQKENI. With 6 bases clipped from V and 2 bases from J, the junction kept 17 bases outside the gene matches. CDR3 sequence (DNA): TGTGCCAGCTCCCCCCGAGGGAACAGGGGATCTCTCACAGATACGCAGTATTTT. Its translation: CASSPRGNRGSLTDTQYF. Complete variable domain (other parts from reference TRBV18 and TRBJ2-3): NAGVMQNPRHLVRRRGQEARLRCSPMKGHSHVYWYRQLPEEGLKFMVYLQKENIIDESGMPKERFSAEFPKEGPSILRIQQVVRGDSAAYFCASSPRGNRGSLTDTQYFGPGTRLTVL.

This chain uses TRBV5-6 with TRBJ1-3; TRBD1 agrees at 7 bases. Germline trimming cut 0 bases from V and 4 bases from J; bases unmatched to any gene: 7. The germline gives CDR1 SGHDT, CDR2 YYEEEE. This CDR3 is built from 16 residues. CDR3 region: CASSLGTGLGGNTIYF. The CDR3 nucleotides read TGTGCCAGCAGCTTGGGGACAGGCCTCGGAGGAAACACCATATATTTT.

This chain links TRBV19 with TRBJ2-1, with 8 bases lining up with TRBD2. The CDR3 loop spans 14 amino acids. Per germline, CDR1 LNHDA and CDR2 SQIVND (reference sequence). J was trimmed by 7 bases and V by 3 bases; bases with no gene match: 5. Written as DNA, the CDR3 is TGTGCCAGTAGTATCCCCGGGGGGGTGAATGAGCAGTTCTTC. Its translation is CASSIPGGVNEQFF.

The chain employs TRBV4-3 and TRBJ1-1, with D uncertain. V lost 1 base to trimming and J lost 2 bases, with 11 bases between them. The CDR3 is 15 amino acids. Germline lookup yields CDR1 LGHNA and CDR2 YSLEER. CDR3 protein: CASSQGVTKNTEAFF. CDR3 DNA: TGCGCCAGCAGCCAAGGTGTAACAAAAAACACTGAAGCTTTCTTT.

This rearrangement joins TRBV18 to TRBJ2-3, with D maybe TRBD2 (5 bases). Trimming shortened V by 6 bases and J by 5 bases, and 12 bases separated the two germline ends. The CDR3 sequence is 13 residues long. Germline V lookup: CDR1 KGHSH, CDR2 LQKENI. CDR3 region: CASSLRAGDTQYF. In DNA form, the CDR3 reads TGTGCCAGCTCCTTGCGTGCGGGAGATACGCAGTATTTT.

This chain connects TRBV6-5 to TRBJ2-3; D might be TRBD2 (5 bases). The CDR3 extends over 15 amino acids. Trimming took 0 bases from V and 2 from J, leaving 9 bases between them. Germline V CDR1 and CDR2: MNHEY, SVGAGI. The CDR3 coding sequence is TGTGCCAGCAGTTACTCGGAGGAATTCACAGATACGCAGTATTTT. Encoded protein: CASSYSEEFTDTQYF.

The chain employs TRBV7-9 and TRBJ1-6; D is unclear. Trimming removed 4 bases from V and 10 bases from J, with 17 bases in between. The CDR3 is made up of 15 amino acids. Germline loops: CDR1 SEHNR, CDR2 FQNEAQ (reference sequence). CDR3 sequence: CASSSVWGRESPLHF. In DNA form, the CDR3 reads TGTGCCAGCAGCTCCGTTTGGGGAAGGGAATCACCCCTCCACTTT.

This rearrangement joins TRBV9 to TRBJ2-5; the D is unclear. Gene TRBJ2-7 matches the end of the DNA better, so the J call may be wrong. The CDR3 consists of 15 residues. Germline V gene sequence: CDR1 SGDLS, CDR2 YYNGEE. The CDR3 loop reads CASSVGSADTYEQYF. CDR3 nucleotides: TGTGCCAGCAGCGTAGGGTCGGCGGATACCTACGAGCAGTACTTC.

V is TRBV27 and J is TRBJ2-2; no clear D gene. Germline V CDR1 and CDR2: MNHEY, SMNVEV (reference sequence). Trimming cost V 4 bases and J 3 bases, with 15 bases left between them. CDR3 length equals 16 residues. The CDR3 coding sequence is TGTGCCAGCAGTTCCGACCTTGGTCAATACACCGGGGAGCTGTTTTTT. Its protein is CASSSDLGQYTGELFF.

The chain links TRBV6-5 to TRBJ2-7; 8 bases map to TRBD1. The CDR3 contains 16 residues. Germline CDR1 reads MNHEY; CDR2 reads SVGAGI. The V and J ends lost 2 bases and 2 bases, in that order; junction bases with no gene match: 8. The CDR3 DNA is TGTGCCAGCAGTTACGATCCGGGGACAGGTACCTACGAGCAGTACTTC. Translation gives CASSYDPGTGTYEQYF.

The CDR3 here is CASSLAVLTGQGNTEAFF. CDR3 coding DNA: TGCGCCAGCAGCTTGGCCGTTCTGACGGGACAGGGGAATACTGAAGCTTTCTTT. The J gene is TRBJ1-1, the V gene TRBV5-1, with 10 bases that match TRBD1. CDR3 length: 18 amino acids. CDR1 and CDR2 (germline): SGHRS, YFSETQ. Losses at the gene ends were 0 bases for V and 5 bases for J; bases not matched to a gene: 13.

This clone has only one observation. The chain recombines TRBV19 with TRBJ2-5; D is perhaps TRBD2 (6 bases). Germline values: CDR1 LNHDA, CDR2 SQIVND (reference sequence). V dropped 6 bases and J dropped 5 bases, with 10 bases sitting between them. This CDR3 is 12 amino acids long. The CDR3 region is CASSFGGETQYF. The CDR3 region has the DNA TGTGCCAGTAGCTTCGGGGGTGAGACCCAGTACTTC.

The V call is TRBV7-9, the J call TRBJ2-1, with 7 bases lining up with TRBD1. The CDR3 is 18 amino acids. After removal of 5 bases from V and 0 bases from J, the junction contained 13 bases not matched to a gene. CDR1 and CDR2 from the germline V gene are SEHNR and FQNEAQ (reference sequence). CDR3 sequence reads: CASSQRQGITGSYNEQFF. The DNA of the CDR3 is TGTGCCAGCAGCCAACGACAGGGTATAACGGGCTCCTACAATGAGCAGTTCTTC. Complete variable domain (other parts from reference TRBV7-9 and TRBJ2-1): DTGVSQNPRHKITKRGQNVTFRCDPISEHNRLYWYRQTLGQGPEFLTYFQNEAQLEKSRLLSDRFSAERPKGSFSTLEIQRTEQGDSAMYLCASSQRQGITGSYNEQFFGPGTRLTVL.

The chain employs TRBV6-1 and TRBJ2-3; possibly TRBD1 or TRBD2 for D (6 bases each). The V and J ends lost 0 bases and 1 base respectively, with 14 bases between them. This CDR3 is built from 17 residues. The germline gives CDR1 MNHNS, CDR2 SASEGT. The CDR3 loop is CASSEAGGRFRTDTQYF. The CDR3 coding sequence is TGTGCCAGCAGTGAAGCAGGGGGGAGATTTCGCACAGATACGCAGTATTTT.

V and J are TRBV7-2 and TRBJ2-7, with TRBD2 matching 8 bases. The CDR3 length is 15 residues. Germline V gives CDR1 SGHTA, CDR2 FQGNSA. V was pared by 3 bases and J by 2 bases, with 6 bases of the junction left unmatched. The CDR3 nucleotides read TGTGCCAGCAGCTTTCGGGGGGGCGGGCCCTACGAGCAGTACTTC. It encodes CASSFRGGGPYEQYF. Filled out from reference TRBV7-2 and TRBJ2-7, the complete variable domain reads GAGVSQSPSNKVTEKGKDVELRCDPISGHTALYWYRQSLGQGLEFLIYFQGNSAPDKSGLPSDRFSAERTGGSVSTLTIQRTQQEDSAVYLCASSFRGGGPYEQYFGPGTRLTVT.

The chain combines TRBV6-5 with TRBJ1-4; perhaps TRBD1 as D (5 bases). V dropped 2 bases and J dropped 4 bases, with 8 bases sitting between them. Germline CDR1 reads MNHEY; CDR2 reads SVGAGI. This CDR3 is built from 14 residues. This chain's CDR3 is CASSYGGSNEKLFF. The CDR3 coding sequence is TGTGCCAGCAGTTACGGGGGGAGTAATGAAAAACTGTTTTTT.

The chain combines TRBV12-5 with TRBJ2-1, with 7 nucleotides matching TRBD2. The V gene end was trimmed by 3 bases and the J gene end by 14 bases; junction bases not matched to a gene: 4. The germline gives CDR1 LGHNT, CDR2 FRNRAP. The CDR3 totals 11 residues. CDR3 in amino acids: CASGFGGREFF. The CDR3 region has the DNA TGTGCTAGTGGTTTCGGCGGGAGAGAGTTCTTC.

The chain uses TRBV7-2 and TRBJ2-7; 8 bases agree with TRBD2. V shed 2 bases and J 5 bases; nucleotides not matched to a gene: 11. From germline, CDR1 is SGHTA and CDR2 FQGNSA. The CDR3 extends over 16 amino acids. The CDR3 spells CASSLRWRGAPHEQYF. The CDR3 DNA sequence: TGTGCCAGCAGCTTAAGGTGGCGGGGGGCCCCCCACGAGCAGTACTTC.

In nucleotides, the CDR3 is TGTGCCAGCAGCCCCCCCGCGGGGGTTGAGACCCAGTACTTC. It yields the protein CASSPPAGVETQYF. The chain joins TRBV11-2 to TRBJ2-5, with TRBD2 matching over 7 bases. CDR1 is SGHAT, CDR2 FQNNGV, per germline. J gave up 5 bases and V 5 bases, and 8 bases lay outside the gene matches. This CDR3 has 14 residues.